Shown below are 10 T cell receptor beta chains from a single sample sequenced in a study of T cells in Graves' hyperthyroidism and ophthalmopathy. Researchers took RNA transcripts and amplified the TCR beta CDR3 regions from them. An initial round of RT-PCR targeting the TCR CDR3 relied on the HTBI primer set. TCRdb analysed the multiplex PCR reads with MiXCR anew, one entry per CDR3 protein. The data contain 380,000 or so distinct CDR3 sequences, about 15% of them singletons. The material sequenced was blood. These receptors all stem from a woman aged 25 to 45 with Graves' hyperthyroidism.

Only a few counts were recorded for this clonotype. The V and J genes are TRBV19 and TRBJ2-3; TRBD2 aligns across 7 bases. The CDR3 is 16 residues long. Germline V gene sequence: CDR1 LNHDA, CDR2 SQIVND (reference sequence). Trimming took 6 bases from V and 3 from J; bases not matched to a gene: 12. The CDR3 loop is CASSPLAGVSTDTQYF. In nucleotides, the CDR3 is TGTGCCAGTAGCCCCCTGGCGGGAGTGTCGACAGATACGCAGTATTTT.

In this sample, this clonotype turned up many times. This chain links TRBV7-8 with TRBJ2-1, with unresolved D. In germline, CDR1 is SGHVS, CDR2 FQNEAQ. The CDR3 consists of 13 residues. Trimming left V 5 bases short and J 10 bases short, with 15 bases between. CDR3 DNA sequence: TGTGCCAGCAGCGCCTTCGAGACCTCGGAGCAGTTCTTC. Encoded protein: CASSAFETSEQFF.

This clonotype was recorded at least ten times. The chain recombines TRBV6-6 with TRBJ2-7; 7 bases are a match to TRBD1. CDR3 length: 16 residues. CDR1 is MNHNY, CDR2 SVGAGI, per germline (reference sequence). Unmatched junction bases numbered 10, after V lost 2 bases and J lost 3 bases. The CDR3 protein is CASSYGPPGQHYEQYF. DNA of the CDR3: TGTGCCAGCAGTTACGGGCCCCCGGGACAGCACTACGAGCAGTACTTC.

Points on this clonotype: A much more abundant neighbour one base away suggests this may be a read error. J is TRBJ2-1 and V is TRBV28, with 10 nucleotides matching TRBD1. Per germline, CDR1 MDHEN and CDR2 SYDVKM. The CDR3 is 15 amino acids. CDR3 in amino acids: CATEKPGQGLNEQLF. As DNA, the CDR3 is TGTGCCACCGAGAAACCGGGACAGGGGCTTAATGAGCAGCTCTTC. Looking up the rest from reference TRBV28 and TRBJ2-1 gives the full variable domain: DVKVTQSSRYLVKRTGEKVFLECVQDMDHENMFWYRQDPGLGLRLIYFSYDVKMKEKGDIPEGYSVSREKKERFSLILESASTNQTSMYLCATEKPGQGLNEQLFGPGTRLTVL.

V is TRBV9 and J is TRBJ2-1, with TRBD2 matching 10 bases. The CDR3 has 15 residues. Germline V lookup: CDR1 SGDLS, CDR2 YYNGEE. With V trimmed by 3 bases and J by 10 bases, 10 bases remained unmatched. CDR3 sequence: CASSEAPSGSWEQFF. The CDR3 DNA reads TGTGCCAGCAGCGAGGCCCCTAGCGGGAGTTGGGAGCAGTTCTTC.

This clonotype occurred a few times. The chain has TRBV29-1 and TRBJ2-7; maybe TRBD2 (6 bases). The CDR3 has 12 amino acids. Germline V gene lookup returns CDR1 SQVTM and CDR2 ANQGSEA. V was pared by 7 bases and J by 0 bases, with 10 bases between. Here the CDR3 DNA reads TGCAGCGCTAGGACTACCTCCTACGAGCAGTACTTC. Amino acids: CSARTTSYEQYF.

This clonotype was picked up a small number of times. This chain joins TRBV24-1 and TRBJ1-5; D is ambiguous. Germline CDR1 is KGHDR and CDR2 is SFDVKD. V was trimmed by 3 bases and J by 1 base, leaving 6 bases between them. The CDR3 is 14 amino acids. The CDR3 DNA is TGTGCCACCAGTGATGTGTACAGCAATCAGCCCCAGCATTTT. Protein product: CATSDVYSNQPQHF.

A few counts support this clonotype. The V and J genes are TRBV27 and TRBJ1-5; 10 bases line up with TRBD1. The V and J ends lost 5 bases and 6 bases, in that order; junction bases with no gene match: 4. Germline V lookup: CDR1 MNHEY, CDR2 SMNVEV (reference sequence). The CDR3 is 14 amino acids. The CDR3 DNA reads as TGTGCCAGCAGTCCTCGGACAGGGGGTCAGCCCCAGCATTTT. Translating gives CASSPRTGGQPQHF.

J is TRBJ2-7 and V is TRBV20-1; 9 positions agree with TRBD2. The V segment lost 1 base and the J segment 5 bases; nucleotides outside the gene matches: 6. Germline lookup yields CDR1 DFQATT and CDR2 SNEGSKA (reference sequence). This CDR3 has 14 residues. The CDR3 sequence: CSARGGSGSDEQYF. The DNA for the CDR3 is TGCAGTGCTAGAGGCGGTAGCGGGAGCGACGAGCAGTACTTC.

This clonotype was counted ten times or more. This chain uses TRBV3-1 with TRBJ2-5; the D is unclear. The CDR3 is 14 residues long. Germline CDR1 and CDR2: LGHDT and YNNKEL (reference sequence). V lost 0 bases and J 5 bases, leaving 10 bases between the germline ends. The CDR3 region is CASSQEFGIETQYF. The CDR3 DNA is TGTGCCAGCAGCCAAGAATTTGGGATTGAGACCCAGTACTTC.